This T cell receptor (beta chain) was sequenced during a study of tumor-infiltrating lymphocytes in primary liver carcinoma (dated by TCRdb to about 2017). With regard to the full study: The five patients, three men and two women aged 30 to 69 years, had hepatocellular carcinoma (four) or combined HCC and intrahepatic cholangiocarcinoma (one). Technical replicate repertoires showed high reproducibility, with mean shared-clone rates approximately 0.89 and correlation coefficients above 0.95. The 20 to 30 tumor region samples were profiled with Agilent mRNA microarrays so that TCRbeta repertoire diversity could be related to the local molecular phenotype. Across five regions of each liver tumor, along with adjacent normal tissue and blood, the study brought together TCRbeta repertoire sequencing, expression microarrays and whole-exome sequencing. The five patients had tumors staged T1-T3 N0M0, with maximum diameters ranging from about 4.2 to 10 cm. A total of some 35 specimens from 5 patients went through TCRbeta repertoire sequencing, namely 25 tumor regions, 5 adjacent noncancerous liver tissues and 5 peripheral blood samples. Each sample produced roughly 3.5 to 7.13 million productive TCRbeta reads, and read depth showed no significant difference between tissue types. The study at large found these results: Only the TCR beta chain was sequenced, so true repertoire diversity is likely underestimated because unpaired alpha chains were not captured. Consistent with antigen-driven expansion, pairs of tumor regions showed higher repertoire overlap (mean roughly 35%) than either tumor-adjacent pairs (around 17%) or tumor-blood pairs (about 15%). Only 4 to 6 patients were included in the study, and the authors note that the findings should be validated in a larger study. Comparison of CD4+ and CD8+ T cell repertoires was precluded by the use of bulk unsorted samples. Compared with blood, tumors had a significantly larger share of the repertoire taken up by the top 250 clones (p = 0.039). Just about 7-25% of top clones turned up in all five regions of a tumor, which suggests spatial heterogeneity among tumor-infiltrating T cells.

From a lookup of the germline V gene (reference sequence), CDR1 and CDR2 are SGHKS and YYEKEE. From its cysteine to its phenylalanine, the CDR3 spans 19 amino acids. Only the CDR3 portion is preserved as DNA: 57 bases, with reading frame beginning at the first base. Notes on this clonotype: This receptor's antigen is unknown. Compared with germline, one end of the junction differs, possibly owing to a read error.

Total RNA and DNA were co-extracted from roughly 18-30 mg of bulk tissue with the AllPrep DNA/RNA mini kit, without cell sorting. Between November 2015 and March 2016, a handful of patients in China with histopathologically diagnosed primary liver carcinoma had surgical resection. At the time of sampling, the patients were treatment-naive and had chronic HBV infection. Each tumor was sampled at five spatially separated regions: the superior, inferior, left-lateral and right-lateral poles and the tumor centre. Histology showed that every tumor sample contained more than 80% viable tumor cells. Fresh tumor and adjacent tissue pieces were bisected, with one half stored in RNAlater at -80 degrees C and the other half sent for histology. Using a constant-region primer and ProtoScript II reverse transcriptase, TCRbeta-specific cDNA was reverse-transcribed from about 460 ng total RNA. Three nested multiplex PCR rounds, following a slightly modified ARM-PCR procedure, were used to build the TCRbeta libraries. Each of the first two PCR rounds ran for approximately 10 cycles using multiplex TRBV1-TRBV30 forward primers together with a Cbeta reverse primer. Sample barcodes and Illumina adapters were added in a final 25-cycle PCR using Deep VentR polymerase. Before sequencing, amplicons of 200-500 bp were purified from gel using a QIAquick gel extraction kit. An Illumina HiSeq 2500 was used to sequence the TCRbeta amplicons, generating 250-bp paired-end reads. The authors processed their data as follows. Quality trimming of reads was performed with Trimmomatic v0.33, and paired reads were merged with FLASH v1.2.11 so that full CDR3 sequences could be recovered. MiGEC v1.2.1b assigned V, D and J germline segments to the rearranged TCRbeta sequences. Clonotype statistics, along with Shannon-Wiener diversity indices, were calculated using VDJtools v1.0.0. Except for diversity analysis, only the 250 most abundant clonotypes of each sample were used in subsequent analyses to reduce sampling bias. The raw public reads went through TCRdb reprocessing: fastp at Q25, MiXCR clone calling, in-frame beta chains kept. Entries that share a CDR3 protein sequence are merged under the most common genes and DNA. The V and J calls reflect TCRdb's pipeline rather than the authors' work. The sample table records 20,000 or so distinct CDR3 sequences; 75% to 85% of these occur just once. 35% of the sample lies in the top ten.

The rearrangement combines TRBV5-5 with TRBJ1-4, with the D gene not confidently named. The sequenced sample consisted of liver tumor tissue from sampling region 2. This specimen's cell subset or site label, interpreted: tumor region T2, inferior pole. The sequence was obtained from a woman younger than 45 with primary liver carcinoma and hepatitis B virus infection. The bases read TGTGCCAACAGCTTGTGGTTAGGCGGACGGATTGCAACTAATGAAAAACTGTTTTTT. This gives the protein CANSLWLGGRIATNEKLFF.